This is a list of T cell receptor beta chains from one sample in a study of T cell changes during pregnancy in multiple sclerosis. Produced via immunoSEQ multiplex PCR; TCRdb's table is partial and in-frame only. The sample carries around 70,000 clones, more than 80% recorded once. The sequences come from peripheral blood, collected in the second trimester of pregnancy. The receptors originated from a female donor with multiple sclerosis, enrolled in a pregnancy study. Both conserved end residues are part of each CDR3. A D gene is named only where the DNA matches it firmly. Clone size is shown for a subset of rows, as once, few, many or a class of expanded clone.

size: -; V: TRBV7-9; J: TRBJ1-4; D: -; CDR3: CASSQGGQFNEKLFF; DNA: TGTGCCAGCAGCCAGGGTGGCCAATTTAATGAAAAACTGTTTTTT
size: once; V: TRBV29-1; J: TRBJ1-1; D: -; CDR3: CSVEGPGNTEAFF; DNA: TGCAGCGTTGAAGGCCCAGGGAACACTGAAGCTTTCTTT
size: -; V: TRBV10-3; J: TRBJ1-5; D: -; CDR3: CAIKTGNSNQPQHF; DNA: TGTGCCATCAAGACGGGGAATAGCAATCAGCCCCAGCATTTT
size: -; V: TRBV11-1; J: TRBJ1-5; D: -; CDR3: CASSLTGNQPQHF; DNA: TGTGCCAGCAGCTTAACAGGGAATCAGCCCCAGCATTTT
size: -; V: TRBV10-3; J: TRBJ2-3; D: TRBD2; CDR3: CAIGSGGNTDTQYF; DNA: TGTGCCATCGGTAGCGGGGGAAATACAGATACGCAGTATTTT
size: -; V: TRBV6-1; J: TRBJ2-7; D: -; CDR3: CASSRPSAPYEQYF; DNA: TGTGCCAGCAGTCGTCCTAGCGCGCCCTACGAGCAGTACTTC
size: -; V: TRBV9; J: TRBJ2-5; D: TRBD2; CDR3: CASSSRIAGGRETQYF; DNA: TGTGCCAGCAGCTCCCGAATAGCGGGGGGGCGTGAGACCCAGTACTTC
size: -; V: TRBV29-1; J: TRBJ1-1; D: -; CDR3: CSVTQEGSYTEAFF; DNA: TGCAGCGTTACACAGGAGGGTTCTTACACTGAAGCTTTCTTT
size: -; V: TRBV6-5; J: TRBJ2-7; D: TRBD2; CDR3: CASSYGAGGSYEQYF; DNA: TGTGCCAGCAGTTACGGGGCGGGGGGCTCCTACGAGCAGTACTTC
size: -; V: TRBV7-3; J: TRBJ2-3; D: TRBD2; CDR3: CASSLNRFSGGATDTQYF; DNA: TGTGCCAGCAGCTTAAATCGGTTCAGCGGGGGGGCCACAGATACGCAGTATTTT
size: few; V: TRBV14; J: TRBJ2-7; D: -; CDR3: CASSTTGGEQYF; DNA: TGTGCCAGCAGCACCACCGGGGGAGAGCAGTACTTC
size: -; V: TRBV7-2; J: TRBJ2-5; D: -; CDR3: CASSLWGGRTETQYF; DNA: TGTGCCAGCAGCTTATGGGGGGGCCGGACGGAGACCCAGTACTTC
size: -; V: TRBV2; J: TRBJ1-5; D: TRBD1; CDR3: CASSGDRGEQPQHF; DNA: TGTGCCAGCTCGGGGGACAGGGGAGAACAGCCCCAGCATTTT
size: -; V: TRBV4-3; J: TRBJ2-7; D: TRBD1; CDR3: CASSQDRGSYEQYF; DNA: TGCGCCAGCAGCCAAGACAGGGGGTCCTACGAGCAGTACTTC
size: -; V: TRBV9; J: TRBJ2-2; D: -; CDR3: CASSVAVADPRVTLDTGELFF; DNA: TGTGCCAGCAGCGTAGCTGTGGCAGATCCTAGGGTGACACTAGACACCGGGGAGCTGTTTTTT
size: -; V: TRBV6-5; J: TRBJ2-7; D: -; CDR3: CASSYGGAGFYEQYF; DNA: TGTGCCAGCAGTTACGGGGGGGCTGGTTTCTACGAGCAGTACTTC
size: -; V: TRBV9; J: TRBJ2-1; D: TRBD2; CDR3: CASSVDAGGFLNEQFF; DNA: TGTGCCAGCAGCGTAGACGCGGGGGGGTTCCTGAATGAGCAGTTCTTC
size: -; V: TRBV5-1; J: TRBJ2-4; D: -; CDR3: CASSLAVKNIQYF; DNA: TGCGCCAGCAGCTTGGCCGTCAAAAACATTCAGTACTTC
size: few; V: TRBV7-2; J: TRBJ1-6; D: -; CDR3: CASSSRTITSPLHF; DNA: TGTGCCAGCAGCTCTCGGACAATAACTTCACCCCTCCACTTT
size: -; V: TRBV7-3; J: TRBJ2-1; D: -; CDR3: CASSDKGGHEQFF; DNA: TGTGCCAGCAGCGATAAGGGGGGGCATGAGCAGTTCTTC
size: -; V: TRBV6-1; J: TRBJ2-5; D: TRBD2; CDR3: CASRATSGNQETQYF; DNA: TGTGCCAGCAGGGCGACTAGCGGCAACCAAGAGACCCAGTACTTC
size: -; V: TRBV9; J: TRBJ1-1; D: -; CDR3: CASSVGGSGTEAFF; DNA: TGTGCCAGCAGCGTAGGCGGATCGGGCACTGAAGCTTTCTTT
size: -; V: TRBV2; J: TRBJ1-2; D: TRBD1; CDR3: CARTRTGIYGYTF; DNA: TGTGCCAGAACAAGGACAGGGATCTATGGCTACACCTTC
size: -; V: TRBV19; J: TRBJ2-5; D: -; CDR3: CASSVIRGETQYF; DNA: TGTGCCAGTAGTGTAATTAGGGGAGAGACCCAGTACTTC
size: -; V: TRBV4-2; J: TRBJ1-1; D: TRBD1; CDR3: CASSPDRVWTEAFF; DNA: TGTGCCAGCAGCCCGGACAGGGTTTGGACTGAAGCTTTCTTT
size: -; V: TRBV7-2; J: TRBJ2-7; D: TRBD1; CDR3: CASSFSGTAYEQYF; DNA: TGTGCCAGCAGCTTTTCTGGGACAGCCTACGAGCAGTACTTC
size: -; V: TRBV7-2; J: TRBJ2-5; D: TRBD1; CDR3: CASSVDRVQYF; DNA: TGTGCCAGCAGCGTCGACAGGGTCCAGTACTTC
size: -; V: TRBV19; J: TRBJ1-5; D: TRBD1; CDR3: CASKIGQGRNQPQHF; DNA: TGTGCCAGTAAGATTGGACAGGGAAGGAATCAGCCCCAGCATTTT